Following are 26 T cell receptor beta chains from one sample sequenced in a study of immune evolution from preneoplasia to lung adenocarcinoma. Method: immunoSEQ multiplex PCR; TCRdb's copy keeps in-frame clones and lacks some. The data hold 4,300 or so clones, with just over 75% observed a single time. Sample: FFPE adjacent normal lung tissue. Receptors were obtained from a person aged 60-80 years with lung adenocarcinoma.

This clone was seen a handful of times. The chain couples TRBV4-3 to TRBJ2-3, with D perhaps matching TRBD1 (6 bases). CDR1 and CDR2 (germline): LGHNA, YSLEER. Trimming stripped 3 bases from V and 2 bases from J, with 6 bases between. CDR3 length equals 13 residues. CDR3 residues: CASSQGATDTQYF. The DNA for the CDR3 is TGCGCCAGCAGCCAGGGGGCCACAGATACGCAGTATTTT.

Only a few counts were recorded for this clone. This chain uses TRBV6-5 with TRBJ1-2; 7 bases line up with TRBD1. The CDR3 loop spans 13 amino acids. The V gene's germline CDR1 is MNHEY and CDR2 SVGAGI. After removal of 6 bases from V and 7 bases from J, the junction contained 8 bases not matched to a gene. The CDR3 sequence: CASRRQGMGGYTF. As DNA, the CDR3 is TGTGCCAGCAGAAGACAGGGTATGGGTGGCTACACCTTC.

The chain recombines TRBV28 with TRBJ2-7; 8 bases are a match to TRBD2. The J segment lost 4 bases and the V segment lost 7 bases, leaving 24 bases of the junction unmatched. Germline lookup yields CDR1 MDHEN and CDR2 SYDVKM. This CDR3 comprises 19 residues. CDR3 bases: TGTGCCAGCACCCGCGGTCCCTCTTGGCGGGGGGAACCGATTTACGAGCAGTACTTC. This encodes CASTRGPSWRGEPIYEQYF.

The chain has TRBV6-1 and TRBJ1-4; D unclear. CDR1 is MNHNS, CDR2 SASEGT, per germline. Trimming cost V 3 bases and J 10 bases, with 9 bases left between them. The CDR3 spans 12 residues. Here the CDR3 reads CASSEIVGKLFF. Written as DNA, the CDR3 is TGTGCCAGCAGTGAGATCGTAGGAAAACTGTTTTTT.

V usage is TRBV19 and J usage is TRBJ1-5; no clear D gene. Germline V gives CDR1 LNHDA, CDR2 SQIVND (reference sequence). The CDR3 is 12 amino acids. Trimming removed 7 bases from V and 4 bases from J, with 8 bases in between. Here the CDR3 reads CASKYRNQPQHF. Here the CDR3 DNA reads TGTGCCAGTAAGTACCGGAATCAGCCCCAGCATTTT.

The V and J genes are TRBV28 and TRBJ2-1, with 9 positions matching TRBD1. With V trimmed by 5 bases and J by 5 bases, 10 bases remained unmatched. CDR3 size: 16 residues. Germline CDR1 reads MDHEN; CDR2 reads SYDVKM. CDR3 residues: CASSTGDRVSNNEQFF. The CDR3 nucleotides read TGTGCCAGCAGTACCGGGGACAGGGTTTCAAACAATGAGCAGTTCTTC.

J is TRBJ2-2 and V is TRBV5-1, with a weak D call TRBD1 (5 bases). Trimming left V 0 bases short and J 6 bases short, with 9 bases between. The CDR3 totals 14 residues. Germline V gene sequence: CDR1 SGHRS, CDR2 YFSETQ. The CDR3 sequence: CASSLGGASGELFF. In DNA form, the CDR3 reads TGCGCCAGCAGCTTGGGGGGCGCGTCCGGGGAGCTGTTTTTT.

The V call is TRBV7-2, the J call TRBJ1-2, with 9 bases matching TRBD1. Trimming at V came to 1 base and at J to 7 bases, leaving 10 bases not matched to a gene. CDR3 length equals 16 residues. CDR1 is SGHTA, CDR2 FQGNSA, per germline. The CDR3 reads CASSLVVGDRAGGYTF. CDR3 nucleotide sequence: TGTGCCAGCAGCTTAGTCGTGGGGGACAGGGCTGGTGGCTACACCTTC.

The gene calls are TRBV11-2 and TRBJ1-1; D uncertain. V shed 2 bases and J shed 1 base, with 5 bases lying between them. The V gene's germline CDR1 is SGHAT and CDR2 FQNNGV. This CDR3 region has 13 residues. The DNA for the CDR3 is TGTGCCAGCAGCTTAAAAAGGAACACTGAAGCTTTCTTT. Protein sequence: CASSLKRNTEAFF.

This chain uses TRBV4-1 with TRBJ2-7, with D perhaps TRBD2 (7 bases). V dropped 3 bases and J dropped 3 bases, with 15 bases sitting between them. The CDR3 length is 15 residues. The germline V gene encodes CDR1 MGHRA and CDR2 YSYEKL. The CDR3: CASSQLGGGGYEQYF. The CDR3 nucleotides read TGCGCCAGCAGCCAGTTGGGGGGCGGGGGCTACGAGCAGTACTTC.

The J gene is TRBJ2-7, the V gene TRBV30, with D possibly matching TRBD1 (5 bases). Trimming cost V 2 bases and J 7 bases, with 12 bases left between them. This CDR3 region has 12 residues. Germline assignment: CDR1 GTSNPN and CDR2 SVGIG (reference sequence). The CDR3 spells CAWSKGDWEQYF. The CDR3 nucleotides are TGTGCCTGGAGTAAAGGGGATTGGGAGCAGTACTTC.

This chain connects TRBV4-1 to TRBJ1-4, with no clear D. The V gene's germline CDR1 is MGHRA and CDR2 YSYEKL. Deletions cut 0 bases from V and 8 bases from J, with 13 bases between. The CDR3 extends over 15 amino acids. CDR3 sequence (DNA): TGCGCCAGCAGCCAAGATAGGGAGCGGAGGGAAAAACTGTTTTTT. Encoded protein: CASSQDRERREKLFF.

The gene calls are TRBV7-2 and TRBJ1-2; 7 bases line up with TRBD1. The CDR3 spans 17 residues. J was trimmed by 0 bases and V by 6 bases; bases with no gene match: 13. Germline V lookup: CDR1 SGHTA, CDR2 FQGNSA. The CDR3 here is CASSLIGTASTNYGYTF. As DNA, the CDR3 is TGTGCCAGCAGTCTAATAGGGACAGCATCAACTAACTATGGCTACACCTTC. The whole variable domain, filled in from reference TRBV7-2 and TRBJ1-2, reads GAGVSQSPSNKVTEKGKDVELRCDPISGHTALYWYRQSLGQGLEFLIYFQGNSAPDKSGLPSDRFSAERTGGSVSTLTIQRTQQEDSAVYLCASSLIGTASTNYGYTFGSGTRLTVV.

The chain joins TRBV28 to TRBJ1-1, with 7 bases aligning to TRBD1. Trimming at V came to 4 bases and at J to 1 base, leaving 9 bases not matched to a gene. CDR3 length: 16 amino acids. Germline values: CDR1 MDHEN, CDR2 SYDVKM. This CDR3 reads CASSSMRTGANTEAFF. The CDR3 nucleotides read TGTGCCAGCAGTTCCATGAGGACAGGAGCGAACACTGAAGCTTTCTTT.

J is TRBJ2-5 and V is TRBV6-7; D call uncertain. TRBV6-7 is assigned to the ORF class and has an uncertain function. Trimming cost V 6 bases and J 0 bases, with 8 bases left between them. The CDR3 contains 13 residues. The CDR3 reads CASRNQDQETQYF. CDR3 bases: TGTGCCAGCAGAAACCAAGACCAAGAGACCCAGTACTTC.

This clone was counted only a few times. The gene calls are TRBV15 and TRBJ2-5; weak D call: TRBD1 (5 bases). The CDR3 consists of 12 residues. V was cut by 8 bases and J by 7 bases, with 14 bases left in between. In germline, CDR1 is LNHNV, CDR2 YYDKDF (reference sequence). The CDR3 here is CATAKDRGTQYF. The CDR3, as DNA: TGTGCCACCGCCAAAGATAGGGGGACCCAGTACTTC.

The gene calls are TRBV18 and TRBJ1-1, with 7 bases lining up with TRBD1. Germline V CDR1 and CDR2: KGHSH, LQKENI. The CDR3 totals 17 residues. After removal of 0 bases from V and 5 bases from J, the junction contained 12 bases not matched to a gene. The CDR3 DNA is TGTGCCAGCTCACCACCCAAGAACAGGGGCGAGGGGACTGAAGCTTTCTTT. Its translation is CASSPPKNRGEGTEAFF.

V usage is TRBV6-6 and J usage is TRBJ2-2; D is unresolved. CDR3 length: 13 amino acids. V lost 0 bases to trimming and J lost 2 bases, with 1 base between them. Germline V gives CDR1 MNHNY, CDR2 SVGAGI (reference sequence). CDR3 sequence: CASSYSNTGELFF. In DNA form, the CDR3 reads TGTGCCAGCAGTTACTCCAACACCGGGGAGCTGTTTTTT.

The chain links TRBV4-2 to TRBJ1-2, with 9 bases aligning to TRBD1. Looked up from germline, CDR1 is LGHNA and CDR2 is YNFKEQ. There are 14 residues in the CDR3. J lost 6 bases, V lost 4 bases, and 6 bases had no gene match. The CDR3 spells CASSPRDRVDGYTF. CDR3 sequence (DNA): TGTGCCAGCAGCCCCCGGGACAGGGTTGATGGCTACACCTTC.

V is TRBV2 and J is TRBJ1-5; TRBD1 might be the D (6 bases). Trimming took 4 bases from V and 7 from J, leaving 11 bases between them. CDR1 SNHLY and CDR2 FYNNEI come from the germline V gene. This CDR3 contains 13 residues. The chain's CDR3 is CASSGQELQPQHF. CDR3 nucleotides: TGTGCCAGCAGTGGACAGGAACTGCAGCCCCAGCATTTT. Supplemented by reference TRBV2 and TRBJ1-5, the full variable domain reads EPEVTQTPSHQVTQMGQEVILRCVPISNHLYFYWYRQILGQKVEFLVSFYNNEISEKSEIFDDQFSVERPDGSNFTLKIRSTKLEDSAMYFCASSGQELQPQHFGDGTRLSIL.

V is TRBV7-6 and J is TRBJ2-5, with 10 bases that match TRBD2. Germline lookup yields CDR1 SGHVS and CDR2 FNYEAQ. The CDR3 covers 17 residues. The V and J ends lost 0 bases and 5 bases, in that order; junction bases with no gene match: 9. The CDR3 nucleotides read TGTGCCAGCAGCTTAGCGTCGATAGCGGGGGGTAGGGAGACCCAGTACTTC. It codes for CASSLASIAGGRETQYF.

V gene TRBV25-1 combines with J gene TRBJ2-5; no clear D. The CDR3 covers 14 residues. Trimming removed 2 bases from V and 5 bases from J, with 12 bases in between. Germline V gene sequence: CDR1 MGHDK, CDR2 SYGVNS. The CDR3 DNA follows: TGTGCCAGCAGTGAAGGGCAAGAGGTTGAGACCCAGTACTTC. Translation gives CASSEGQEVETQYF. The full variable domain, completed using reference TRBV25-1 and TRBJ2-5, is EADIYQTPRYLVIGTGKKITLECSQTMGHDKMYWYQQDPGMELHLIHYSYGVNSTEKGDLSSESTVSRIRTEHFPLTLESARPSHTSQYLCASSEGQEVETQYFGPGTRLLVL.

This clone was seen only a few times. Germline and junction disagree at one end, which may indicate a read error. This chain uses TRBV7-7 with TRBJ1-4, with D possibly being TRBD1 (5 bases). CDR1 is SSHAT, CDR2 FNYEAQ, per germline (reference sequence). The CDR3 consists of 18 residues. The CDR3: CASSRGAQERATNEKLFF. The CDR3 nucleotides read TGTGCTAGCAGCAGAGGGGCCCAGGAGAGGGCAACTAATGAAAAACTGTTTTTT.

The chain uses TRBV4-1 and TRBJ1-2, with D unclear. CDR1 is MGHRA, CDR2 YSYEKL, per germline. V lost 3 bases to trimming and J lost 5 bases, with 4 bases between them. The CDR3 spans 11 residues. CDR3: CASSHQYGYTF. The CDR3 nucleotides are TGCGCCAGCAGCCATCAATATGGCTACACCTTC.

The chain joins TRBV28 to TRBJ1-1; 7 bases fit TRBD1. The J segment lost 6 bases and the V segment lost 5 bases, leaving 3 bases of the junction unmatched. CDR3 length: 12 amino acids. Germline lookup yields CDR1 MDHEN and CDR2 SYDVKM. CDR3 bases: TGTGCCAGCAGTCAGGGGGGGTCTGAAGCTTTCTTT. It codes for CASSQGGSEAFF.

The chain employs TRBV7-8 and TRBJ1-1; a weak D match, TRBD1 (6 bases). Germline assignment: CDR1 SGHVS and CDR2 FQNEAQ. The V end lost 5 bases, the J end lost 6 bases, and 13 bases lay between the germline ends. This CDR3 has 13 residues. This CDR3 is CASSPNRVAEAFF. DNA for the CDR3: TGTGCCAGCAGCCCGAACAGGGTGGCTGAAGCTTTCTTT.